The T cell receptor (beta chain) under discussion was sequenced for a study of cytomegalovirus exposure and HLA in healthy donors (dated by TCRdb to 2017 to 2019). The study in broad terms: An earlier analysis of several hundred of the donors reported approximately 270 Gb of sequence data and some 120 million unique TCR beta sequences from about 180 million T cells. An early release covering roughly 580 HLA-typed donors comprised about 320 gigabases of sequencing data and roughly 85 million unique TCR sequences. Donor age, sex, ethnicity and CMV serostatus were compiled together with the repertoire data. HLA typing included class I and class II loci at four-digit resolution. An earlier analysis of approximately 580 of the donors used high-throughput TCR beta sequencing to judge whether each TCR beta V gene segment behaved as functional or pseudogenic. The number of typed donors differed by locus: about 620-640 for A, B, C, DRB1 and DQB1; approximately 520 for DQA1; over 600 for DPA1; and 450 to 480 for DPB1. The study aimed to test whether cataloging public T cell receptors could reveal signatures of past pathogen exposure. Rather than using new phenotypic data, the later analysis identified candidate immune exposures from TCR beta sequences and from how often those sequences occurred across donors. A later genetic analysis used genome-wide SNP genotypes for about 60% of the roughly 670 donors, treating that subset as a discovery cohort. To study patterns of TCR occurrence, a later analysis re-analyzed previously published TCR beta repertoires from around 660 donors and added high-resolution HLA genotyping. Among about 360 genotyped donors of the cohort, an average of roughly 240,000 unique TCR beta nucleotide sequences were sequenced per donor, about a sixth of them non-productive. Four or five DR-DQ haplotypes were handled as single units for association and clustering because linkage in the cohort was strong. To predict cytomegalovirus infection status, the study combined high-throughput TCR immunosequencing, statistical association of individual TCRs with disease status, and machine learning. A separate validation cohort of about 110 different subjects was used in addition to the 666-subject first cohort. The genetic ancestry cluster associated with self-reported Caucasian donors included 81% of the 398 genotyped donors. Every discovery cohort repertoire had been produced on one sequencing platform. The T cell repertoires of 666 subjects were profiled by immunosequencing and related to cytomegalovirus serostatus. The research as a whole found: In both the original and validation cohorts, the classifier was reported to diagnose cytomegalovirus status with high specificity and sensitivity. Most TCR sequences were observed very rarely across donors, whereas some public TCRs were present in many individuals. Presence/absence analyses assumed roughly uniform sequencing depth across donors, an assumption that may not hold. A later genetic analysis associated a missense DCLRE1C variant with V-gene and J-gene trimming of TCR beta chains, and an independent cohort replicated the association. In a later analysis, HLA-associated TCR beta chains showed more clonal expansion and lower generation probabilities than non-associated chains that were equally common. According to a later analysis, TCR association rates differed among HLA loci, with DRB1 alleles showing the most associated TCRs and HLA-C alleles showing the fewest. A further reported finding was that TCR beta sequences accurately predicted the HLA-A and HLA-B alleles for most subjects in the first cohort. When HLA alleles, especially DR and DQ, strongly co-occurred, attributing TCR associations to individual alleles was difficult. It was suggested by the authors that the approach could potentially be generalized to other disease states and immunological phenotypes. Broadly in line with IMGT annotations, most TCR beta V segments showed up in productive rearrangements about 90% or about 30% of the time in an earlier analysis of several hundred of the donors. The study listed 164 TCR beta chains as associated with cytomegalovirus. Several of the top co-occurrence clusters appeared to be linked to parvovirus B19, influenza, CMV and Epstein-Barr virus, according to a later analysis. A group of highly shared sequence variants was considered likely to be a technical artifact of the sequencing pipeline. In vitro tests confirmed that a few of the cytomegalovirus-associated TCR beta chains recognize cytomegalovirus antigens. According to a later analysis, most CMV-associated TCR beta chains appeared to be HLA-restricted, and the HLA associations seemed to be driven largely by CMV exposure. Because HLA typing was unavailable for some donors at each locus, only the typed subset was used in association tests. A later analysis associated 17,000 or so TCR beta sequences with specific HLA alleles at a false discovery rate of 0.05. Because counts were too low, seventeen rarely observed V segments, including chromosome 9 orphons, were left out of the earlier analysis of 500 to 650 of the donors. Some IMGT-functional V segments, including TRBV6-2 and TRBV6-3, could not be told apart with the 87-base-pair reads, so those segments were excluded. In a later genetic analysis, fewer N-insertions in productive TCRs were reported among donors in an Asian-associated ancestry cluster than the roughly 700-donor mean. CMV serostatus was the only immune exposure information available for the cohort. Linkage disequilibrium might explain the correlated functional status among segregating V segments, but an unknown experimental factor could not be ruled out. This cohort had only TCR beta chains sequenced, and the lack of alpha or paired-chain data limited which features could be detected.

CDR1 and CDR2 (SGHDT, YYEEEE) derive from the germline V gene. Here V drops 0 bases and J drops 4 bases, and the junction holds 1 base not matched to any gene. Reading from cysteine to phenylalanine, the CDR3 counts 14 amino acids. The sequence is cut down to CDR3 DNA, 42 bases in frame from base 1. Library preparation was by the immunoSEQ multiplex PCR assay. The multiplex PCR relied on a mix of 60 forward primers for TCR Vbeta segments and 13 reverse primers for TCR Jbeta segments. The CDR3 region of rearranged TCR beta genes was amplified from genomic DNA with a multiplex PCR assay. On the Illumina HiSeq System, the amplified TCR beta libraries were sequenced as 87-base-pair reads. Under the source paper's analysis protocol: In a later analysis, roughly 80 million unique TCR beta chains were counted across the roughly 670 repertoires, and approximately 11 million of these chains were shared by at least two donors. To remove PCR and sequencing errors, raw reads were error-corrected and collapsed into unique sequences using a nearest-neighbor algorithm that merged closely related sequences. V, D and J gene segments were assigned by aligning CDR3 sequences to IMGT reference sequences. Each retained sequence needed at least a six-nucleotide match to both a V gene segment and a J gene segment. A rearrangement counted as productive if the CDR3 had no stop codons and remained in frame with V and J, and every other rearrangement counted as non-productive. Following IMGT convention, CDR3 was defined as the stretch from the second conserved V-encoded cysteine to the conserved J-encoded phenylalanine. Sequences without an unambiguous match to a single V gene segment were excluded from the earlier analysis of about 640 of the donors. An earlier analysis of a few hundred of the donors called V segments functional above 56.7% productive rearrangements and segregating when the between-donor standard deviation exceeded 5%. A statistical classification framework was built to diagnose cytomegalovirus status from the catalog of TCR beta chain sequences. In a later analysis, TCR nucleotide sequences were compared against IMGT/GENE-DB human TR gene sequences so that V and J genes could be assigned. The TCRdist pipeline was used in a later analysis to assign CDR3 sequences and most-parsimonious VDJ recombination scenarios. In a later analysis, each TCR beta chain was defined by its CDR3 amino acid sequence together with its V-gene family, and reads without a unique V-gene family were excluded. In a later analysis, fewer than 600 highly shared, low-generation-probability nucleotide sequences were removed to address suspected cross-contamination and a sequencing artifact. In a later analysis, a clonal expansion index for each public chain was calculated from normalized within-repertoire ranks of inferred template counts. A later analysis computed generation probabilities with a VDJ recombination model fitted to out-of-frame rearrangements, and checked the results against IGoR. In a later analysis, TCR-TCR, TCR-HLA and TCR-CMV co-occurrence was scored with hypergeometric tests, and a repertoire-size bias correction was applied to TCR pairs. To estimate false discovery rates, a later analysis permuted the HLA or CMV assignments 20 times. In a later analysis, co-occurring TCRs were grouped using DBSCAN, with TCRdist sequence similarity added in when clustering inside HLA-allele-positive subsets. Repertoires with fewer than 30,000 or more than 120,000 public chains were left out of co-occurrence clustering, as were a handful of repertoires with anomalous nucleotide sharing. The table comes from immuneACCESS by way of TCRdb, which keeps in-frame sequences with V and J called. Part of the clones is missing from these tables; in studies checked, under half for an unresolved V gene and the rest for unknown reasons. V and J calls and clone size are those listed in that table; D and trimming were worked out from the DNA. Here the sample has roughly 180,000 clones; about 10% occur a single time. 1% to 1.5% of the sample comes from the top ten.

This clone occurred a few times. Its antigen remains undetermined. Nothing much larger sits one base from this clone, and base qualities are not available. The cohort was made up of several hundred healthy bone marrow donors. At the time of sampling, every cohort member was nominally healthy, though immune exposures that went unrecorded were likely present. The donor was CMV seropositive and belonged to the group of 250 to 350 seropositive cohort members. A peripheral blood sample was collected from each donor, and TCR beta sequencing was performed on peripheral blood mononuclear cells. Genomic DNA was extracted from the blood cell samples with the Qiagen DNeasy Blood Extraction Kit.

The source material was PBMCs. This TCR derives from a woman younger than 45 in good health and CMV-seropositive. The sequence joins TRBV5-6 to TRBJ1-2, with 9 bases in between that match TRBD1. This receptor has the CDR3 CASSLGQGVYGYTF. The DNA sequence reads TGTGCCAGCAGCTTGGGACAGGGGGTCTATGGCTACACCTTC.